The 6 T cell receptor beta chains reported below all come from one sample, sequenced in a study of shared clonotypes between healthy human individuals. Profiling relied on immunoSEQ multiplex PCR, and the TCRdb table lists in-frame clones only, not all of them. The sample consists of more than 400,000 clones, over 75% of them appearing once. The sample taken for sequencing was PBMCs. These receptors were taken from a woman aged 35 to 49 in good health. Some clones in this sample may be carry-over from other donors' samples.

The chain has TRBV30 and TRBJ2-1; TRBD2 might be the D (6 bases). CDR1 is GTSNPN, CDR2 SVGIG, per germline (reference sequence). Trimming took off 2 bases at V and 0 bases at J, with 8 bases between the two ends. The length of the CDR3 is 14 residues. The CDR3 protein is CAWSIGSSYNEQFF. DNA for the CDR3: TGTGCCTGGAGTATCGGGAGCTCCTACAATGAGCAGTTCTTC.

This chain connects TRBV6-6 to TRBJ2-3; no clear D. V lost 5 bases and J 3 bases, leaving 9 bases between the germline ends. The CDR3 is 13 residues long. CDR1 and CDR2 (germline): MNHNY, SVGAGI (reference sequence). CDR3 loop: CASSNGRTDTQYF. The CDR3 nucleotides are TGTGCCAGCAGTAATGGACGGACAGATACGCAGTATTTT.

As regards this clone: With only one base between it and a far larger clone, this is likely a read error. V gene TRBV30 combines with J gene TRBJ2-3, with TRBD1 identical over 8 bases. This CDR3 contains 17 residues. CDR1 and CDR2 (germline): GTSNPN, SVGIG (reference sequence). The ends lost 3 bases at V and 4 bases at J; junction bases unmatched: 15. The chain's CDR3 is CAWSLIGTGEESDTQYF. The CDR3, as DNA: TGTGCCTGGAGCTTAATTGGGACAGGTGAAGAATCAGATACGCAGTATTTT.

In DNA form, the CDR3 reads TGCAGCGTTGAAGATCCCTACAATGAGCAGTTCTTC. This codes for CSVEDPYNEQFF. The chain has TRBV29-1 and TRBJ2-1; D gene ambiguous. There are 12 residues in the CDR3. Between the trimmed V and J ends, which lost 0 bases and 2 bases, there was a span of 2 bases. CDR1 is SQVTM and CDR2 is ANQGSEA in the germline V gene.

Note on this clone: Only one base separates this from a far larger clonotype, so it likely reflects a read error. This chain uses TRBV2 with TRBJ1-1, with D perhaps matching TRBD1 (6 bases). The germline V gene has CDR1 SNHLY and CDR2 FYNNEI. With 4 bases removed from V and 0 bases from J, the gap between germline ends came to 18 bases. The CDR3 is made up of 17 amino acids. CDR3 residues: CASSGWNRVTVNTEAFF. The CDR3 nucleotides read TGTGCCAGCAGTGGTTGGAACAGGGTTACGGTGAACACTGAAGCTTTCTTT.

The chain is built from TRBV7-2 and TRBJ1-2; 8 bases match TRBD1. The J segment lost 1 base and the V segment lost 10 bases, leaving 11 bases of the junction unmatched. This CDR3 has 15 residues. Germline assignment: CDR1 SGHTA and CDR2 FQGNSA. The CDR3 region is CATGGRGPFNYGYTF. In DNA form, the CDR3 reads TGTGCCACAGGGGGCAGGGGGCCCTTTAACTATGGCTACACCTTC.